Listed below are T cell receptor beta chains from one sample, sequenced in a study of T cell responses to AZD1222 COVID-19 vaccine. Only in-frame clones appear in the TCRdb table, and some are missing; sequencing was by immunoSEQ multiplex PCR. This sample has under 150,000 clones; just over 85% occur once, and the top ten carry around 20%. This sample comprised peripheral blood, obtained on day 0 of MenACWY control vaccination. The receptors originated from an adult in good health. CDR3s include the opening cysteine and the closing phenylalanine or tryptophan.

v_call cdr3_aa
TRBV29-1 CSACTNLNTEAFF
TRBV24-1 CATSDPNTGLAADTQYF
TRBV30 CARGNGQGRGYTF
TRBV7-3 CASSRGGGRAYEQYF
TRBV4-1 CASSQVLLLEAKNIQYF
TRBV5-6 CASSMGGGVPNQPQHF
TRBV30 CAWSGMGQGVLYGYTF
TRBV9 CASSVGSGRPYEQYF
TRBV7-9 CASSADYEQYF
TRBV9 CASPTGTAGGARAYNEQFF
TRBV18 CASSPGVPLEGYTF
TRBV30 CAWIWRDGYTF
TRBV2 CASRAGTSAEQYF
TRBV21-1 CASSKPGPDTQYF
TRBV11-2 CASSLRTVTTNYGYTF
TRBV9 CASSVDDSPLHF
TRBV5-1 CASSLVAGQNTGELFF
TRBV6-5 CASSYGSSGGYEQYF
TRBV7-9 CASRGTVGRSYNEQFF
TRBV5-1 CASSLVAGVSEQYF
TRBV28 CASRGTLNEQFF
TRBV11-3 CASSLGGGVTYEQYF
TRBV5-1 CASSWPSVEAFF
TRBV6-5 CASSYSSSGTRTQYF
TRBV29-1 CSVEEAVAGGLNKQFF
TRBV5-1 CASSSRDRQTGELFF
TRBV5-4 CASSLSLLSYEQYF
TRBV5-4 CASSPRAITNTGELFF
TRBV4-2 CASSRGAYEQYF